The next 21 T cell receptor beta chains were all read from a single sample in a study of CD8 T cells in Susac syndrome. A quantity of roughly 0.5 to 1 ug RNA underwent reverse transcription using random hexamers. One entry per CDR3 protein, called by TCRdb with MiXCR from the immunoSEQ multiplex PCR reads. The sample yields some 300,000 distinct CDR3 sequences, 65% to 90% seen once. The sequenced sample was CD8+ T cells from PBMCs. The receptor set was obtained from a human donor with multiple sclerosis.

The J gene is TRBJ2-3, the V gene TRBV9; 10 nucleotides match TRBD2. The CDR3 spans 15 residues. CDR1 is SGDLS, CDR2 YYNGEE, per germline. V lost 3 bases, J lost 4 bases, and 5 bases stayed unmatched. The CDR3 is CASSASGSGPDTQYF. CDR3 nucleotide sequence: TGTGCCAGCAGCGCTAGCGGGAGTGGCCCAGATACGCAGTATTTT.

This chain uses TRBV11-2 with TRBJ2-1; TRBD2 matches at 10 bases. J gave up 3 bases and V 1 base, and 6 bases lay outside the gene matches. This CDR3 has 17 residues. Germline lookup yields CDR1 SGHAT and CDR2 FQNNGV. The CDR3 sequence: CASSLGTSGVLYNEQFF. In DNA form, the CDR3 reads TGTGCCAGCAGCTTAGGGACTAGCGGAGTCCTCTACAATGAGCAGTTCTTC.

Here the CDR3 reads CASSLSTSPLEQYF. The CDR3 DNA is TGTGCCAGCAGTTTATCGACTAGTCCCCTCGAGCAGTACTTC. This chain connects TRBV27 to TRBJ2-7, with a possible D match to TRBD2 (6 bases). From germline, CDR1 is MNHEY and CDR2 SMNVEV (reference sequence). Trimming shortened V by 0 bases and J by 6 bases, and 12 bases separated the two germline ends. The CDR3 runs 14 residues.

This chain connects TRBV6-1 to TRBJ2-2; 9 positions agree with TRBD1. Germline values: CDR1 MNHNS, CDR2 SASEGT. This CDR3 is built from 17 residues. V gave up 8 bases and J gave up 6 bases; unmatched junction bases: 16. The CDR3 sequence is CASCAGTGMWVSGELFF. CDR3 sequence (DNA): TGTGCCAGCTGCGCCGGGACAGGGATGTGGGTGTCCGGGGAGCTGTTTTTT.

The J gene is TRBJ1-2, the V gene TRBV5-6, with D maybe TRBD1 (6 bases). Germline CDR1 and CDR2: SGHDT and YYEEEE. V was trimmed by 2 bases and J by 2 bases, leaving 16 bases between them. This CDR3 contains 16 residues. The CDR3 DNA reads TGTGCCAGCAGCTTAACAACTGGACAGCCGAACTATGGCTACACCTTC. Translated: CASSLTTGQPNYGYTF.

The gene calls are TRBV28 and TRBJ2-1; 14 bases are shared with TRBD2. Germline V lookup: CDR1 MDHEN, CDR2 SYDVKM. J lost 1 base, V lost 6 bases, and 2 bases had no gene match. The CDR3 is 16 amino acids. CDR3 sequence (DNA): TGTGCCAGCAGGGGACTAGCGGGAGTGTCCTACAATGAGCAGTTCTTC. This codes for CASRGLAGVSYNEQFF.

This clonotype turned up a few times. The V and J genes are TRBV6-6 and TRBJ2-7; a possible D gene is TRBD2 (5 bases). The CDR3 runs to 12 residues. From germline, CDR1 is MNHNY and CDR2 SVGAGI (reference sequence). V was clipped by 8 bases and J by 4 bases, with 12 bases between them. The CDR3 is CASSDSMYEQYF. As DNA, the CDR3 is TGTGCCAGCTCGGACTCTATGTACGAGCAGTACTTC.

This clonotype was observed once. This chain connects TRBV29-1 to TRBJ1-1; D remains ambiguous. The CDR3 totals 11 residues. CDR1 SQVTM and CDR2 ANQGSEA come from the germline V gene. With 6 bases removed from V and 0 bases from J, the gap between germline ends came to 5 bases. CDR3 DNA: TGCAGCGTACGGATGAACACTGAAGCTTTCTTT. Translation: CSVRMNTEAFF.

The rearrangement links TRBV28 to TRBJ2-1; a possible D gene is TRBD2 (5 bases). The CDR3 extends over 14 amino acids. Germline CDR1 MDHEN, CDR2 SYDVKM. The CDR3 region is CAWQRRDSYNEQFF. In DNA, the CDR3 is TGTGCATGGCAGCGGAGAGACTCCTACAATGAGCAGTTCTTC.

The chain uses TRBV29-1 and TRBJ1-2; maybe TRBD1 (6 bases). Per the germline V gene, CDR1 is SQVTM and CDR2 is ANQGSEA. Trimming pared 0 bases from V and 2 bases from J, leaving 16 bases between. This CDR3 contains 16 residues. The chain's CDR3 is CSVEDLRDTINYGYTF. The CDR3 nucleotides are TGCAGCGTTGAAGATCTTCGGGACACTATAAACTATGGCTACACCTTC.

The chain combines TRBV19 with TRBJ1-1; tentatively, D is TRBD1 (6 bases). The CDR3 has 14 amino acids. V was clipped by 4 bases and J by 0 bases, with 9 bases between them. Germline CDR1 reads LNHDA; CDR2 reads SQIVND (reference sequence). The DNA for the CDR3 is TGTGCCAGTAGTACAGGGGACATGAACACTGAAGCTTTCTTT. Translation: CASSTGDMNTEAFF.

J is TRBJ1-2 and V is TRBV4-3; 7 bases are a match to TRBD1. This CDR3 comprises 14 residues. From germline, CDR1 is LGHNA and CDR2 YSLEER. Trimming at V came to 0 bases and at J to 3 bases, leaving 1 base not matched to a gene. CDR3 sequence: CASSQDQGDYGYTF. CDR3 coding DNA: TGCGCCAGCAGCCAAGATCAGGGGGACTATGGCTACACCTTC.

The V gene is TRBV7-9, the J gene TRBJ2-7, with TRBD2 matching 12 bases. Germline lookup yields CDR1 SEHNR and CDR2 FQNEAQ (reference sequence). V lost 3 bases, J lost 9 bases, and 12 bases stayed unmatched. This CDR3 has 16 residues. In DNA form, the CDR3 reads TGTGCCAGCAGCTTTCAGGGCCTAGCGGGAGGGCCGGTGCAGTACTTC. Translated, it gives CASSFQGLAGGPVQYF.

This clonotype turned up a few times. This sequence joins TRBV4-3 and TRBJ1-2, with 8 bases identical to TRBD1. The V segment lost 0 bases and the J segment 4 bases; nucleotides outside the gene matches: 7. The CDR3 runs 16 residues. Germline assignment: CDR1 LGHNA and CDR2 YSLEER. CDR3 amino acids: CASSQEGQGQGYGYTF. The CDR3 DNA follows: TGCGCCAGCAGCCAAGAAGGACAGGGCCAAGGCTATGGCTACACCTTC.

This chain links TRBV6-6 with TRBJ2-1; maybe TRBD1 (6 bases). The CDR3 runs 12 residues. V lost 8 bases, J lost 4 bases, and 9 bases lay in between. Per germline, CDR1 MNHNY and CDR2 SVGAGI (reference sequence). The CDR3 DNA reads as TGTGCCAGCGCGGACAGTTACAATGAGCAGTTCTTC. As protein: CASADSYNEQFF.

This clonotype was recorded a few times. This rearrangement joins TRBV4-3 to TRBJ1-3; D is unclear. The CDR3 contains 16 residues. Trimming removed 0 bases from V and 0 bases from J, with 9 bases in between. The germline gives CDR1 LGHNA, CDR2 YSLEER. The CDR3 coding sequence is TGCGCCAGCAGCCAAGATCGCACGAGCTCTGGAAACACCATATATTTT. Translated: CASSQDRTSSGNTIYF.

This clonotype was recorded a few times. The rearrangement uses TRBV4-3 and TRBJ2-1, with 8 positions matching TRBD1. CDR1 is LGHNA and CDR2 is YSLEER in the germline V gene. The V and J ends lost 0 bases and 4 bases, in that order; junction bases with no gene match: 2. This CDR3 is 15 amino acids long. CDR3: CASSQDRGPYNEQFF. DNA for the CDR3: TGCGCCAGCAGCCAAGACAGGGGGCCTTACAATGAGCAGTTCTTC.

The chain's CDR3 is CASREAGNNEQFF. The DNA for the CDR3 is TGTGCCAGCAGGGAAGCGGGCAACAATGAGCAGTTCTTC. V gene TRBV28 combines with J gene TRBJ2-1, with D possibly TRBD2 on 6 matching bases. CDR1 and CDR2 (germline): MDHEN, SYDVKM. The CDR3 spans 13 residues. V lost 6 bases and J lost 5, with 11 bases in between.

This sequence joins TRBV27 and TRBJ2-1, with 11 bases fitting TRBD2. The CDR3 has 17 residues. J was trimmed by 4 bases and V by 5 bases; bases with no gene match: 10. Germline V gene data show CDR1 as MNHEY and CDR2 as SMNVEV (reference sequence). The CDR3 sequence: CASSPMRLAGRYNEQFF. The CDR3, as DNA: TGTGCCAGCAGTCCAATGAGACTAGCGGGAAGGTACAATGAGCAGTTCTTC.

There are a few counts of this clonotype. This chain uses TRBV4-1 with TRBJ2-2; D is possibly TRBD1 (6 bases). The CDR3 is made up of 14 amino acids. CDR1 is MGHRA, CDR2 YSYEKL, per germline. Deletions cut 11 bases from V and 4 bases from J, with 17 bases between. In DNA, the CDR3 is TGCGCCTCCCAGGGGAAAGACCGCACCGGGGAGCTGTTTTTT. It translates to CASQGKDRTGELFF.

V and J are TRBV13 and TRBJ2-7, with 12 bases that match TRBD2. CDR3 length: 15 amino acids. Germline assignment: CDR1 PRHDT and CDR2 FYEKMQ (reference sequence). V gave up 4 bases and J gave up 5 bases; unmatched junction bases: 6. The CDR3 here is CASSSSSGRADEQYF. In DNA, the CDR3 is TGTGCCAGCAGCTCCTCTAGCGGGAGGGCCGACGAGCAGTACTTC.